Listed here is a single T cell receptor beta chain. Its antigen is unknown. Amplification by 5'RACE using constant-segment primers produced TCR alpha and TCR beta cDNA libraries that carried sample barcodes and UMIs. TCRdb recomputed calls from the 5' RACE reads with MiXCR, one row per CDR3 protein. The sample holds 350,000 or so distinct CDR3 sequences; around a fifth are singletons and the top ten take 21%. The sample originates from a study of T-cell memory formation after mild COVID-19. Regarding the study as a whole: What remained unconfirmed was the SARS-CoV-2 specificity of second-wave clones peaking on day 37. Cross-reactive memory seemingly joined, as some responding clones were found in pre-infection memory.

Input material: PBMCs or a T cell subset sorted from them (not recorded which). The sequence was obtained from a man between 18 and 29 years old who had mild COVID-19 (a few samples of this study predate the infection). Cell type and time point are not known.

CDR3 amino acids: CASRDSMLSGNTIYF. In DNA form, the CDR3 reads TGCGCCAGCAGGGACAGCATGCTCTCTGGAAACACCATATATTTT. The chain has TRBV10-2 and TRBJ1-3, with D maybe TRBD1 (6 bases). CDR1 is WSHSY, CDR2 SAAADI, per germline. The CDR3 extends over 15 amino acids. Trimming shortened V by 6 bases and J by 0 bases, and 12 bases separated the two germline ends.